These T cell receptor beta chains were read from a single sample in a study of early T cells in non-severe SARS-CoV-2 infection. MiXCR was run by TCRdb on the 5' RACE reads, yielding one entry per CDR3 protein. The sample includes tens of thousands of distinct CDR3 sequences, 6.1% of them seen just once. The sample taken for sequencing was whole blood. These receptors were obtained from an adult who was a healthcare worker with PCR-confirmed SARS-CoV-2 infection or an uninfected control (not recorded which). CDR3s include the opening cysteine and the closing phenylalanine or tryptophan. The D gene is left open where the match is weak. Clone size, where shown, is once, few, many, or a class for clones that have expanded.

J gene: TRBJ2-5
V gene: TRBV20-1
clone size: many
D gene: NA
CDR3 DNA: TGCAGTGCTAGAGAAGGGGGACGGAAAGAGACCCAGTACTTC
CDR3 protein: CSAREGGRKETQYF

J gene: TRBJ2-7
V gene: TRBV5-1
clone size: few
D gene: NA
CDR3 DNA: TGCGCCAGCAGCGTCGAAGTCGGCGAGCAGTACTTC
CDR3 protein: CASSVEVGEQYF

J gene: TRBJ2-7
V gene: TRBV20-1
clone size: many
D gene: NA
CDR3 DNA: TGCAGTGCTTTACTAGGGCAGAACTCCTACGAGCAGTACTTC
CDR3 protein: CSALLGQNSYEQYF

J gene: TRBJ1-2
V gene: TRBV7-8
clone size: few
D gene: NA
CDR3 DNA: TGTGCCAGCAGCCCCGGAGGGGGGGCCGAACTCTATGGCTACACCTTC
CDR3 protein: CASSPGGGAELYGYTF

J gene: TRBJ2-3
V gene: TRBV11-2
clone size: NA
D gene: TRBD1
CDR3 DNA: TGTGCCAGCAGCAAGGGACAGGGAATGAACACAGATACGCAGTATTTT
CDR3 protein: CASSKGQGMNTDTQYF

J gene: TRBJ2-7
V gene: TRBV6-5
clone size: few
D gene: NA
CDR3 DNA: TGTGCCAGCAAGAGCCCGGGACATTACTCCTACGAGCAGTACTTC
CDR3 protein: CASKSPGHYSYEQYF

J gene: TRBJ2-5
V gene: TRBV9
clone size: NA
D gene: NA
CDR3 DNA: TGTGCCAGCAGCACAGTGCAGGGGAGCGAGACCCAGTACTTC
CDR3 protein: CASSTVQGSETQYF

J gene: TRBJ1-2
V gene: TRBV18
clone size: many
D gene: NA
CDR3 DNA: TGTGCCAGCTCACCACCGTTGCCAGAAGTTGGCTACACCTTC
CDR3 protein: CASSPPLPEVGYTF

J gene: TRBJ2-4
V gene: TRBV4-1
clone size: NA
D gene: NA
CDR3 DNA: TGCGCCAGCAGCCAAGCCGCGAATAAAGCCAAAAACATTCAGTACTTC
CDR3 protein: CASSQAANKAKNIQYF

J gene: TRBJ2-5
V gene: TRBV29-1
clone size: many
D gene: NA
CDR3 DNA: TGCAGCGTTGAACACGGGTCGGAGACAGGTTATTCCGAGACCCAGTACTTC
CDR3 protein: CSVEHGSETGYSETQYF

J gene: TRBJ2-3
V gene: TRBV10-3
clone size: many
D gene: TRBD2
CDR3 DNA: TGTGCCATCAGTGCAAGGGGACTAGCGGGGGGCACAGATACGCAGTATTTT
CDR3 protein: CAISARGLAGGTDTQYF

J gene: TRBJ2-2
V gene: TRBV5-1
clone size: few
D gene: TRBD2
CDR3 DNA: TGCGCCAGCAGCTTGAGCGGGGGCCCTTTCGGGCTGTTTTTT
CDR3 protein: CASSLSGGPFGLFF

J gene: TRBJ2-4
V gene: TRBV25-1
clone size: NA
D gene: TRBD2
CDR3 DNA: TGTGCCAGCAGTGAATCGGGGGGAGGAATAGCCAAAAACATTCAGTACTTC
CDR3 protein: CASSESGGGIAKNIQYF

J gene: TRBJ2-6
V gene: TRBV30
clone size: many
D gene: NA
CDR3 DNA: TGTGCCTGGAGTGTATCTGGGGCCAACGTCCTGACTTTC
CDR3 protein: CAWSVSGANVLTF

J gene: TRBJ2-1
V gene: TRBV6-5
clone size: NA
D gene: TRBD1
CDR3 DNA: TGTGCCAGCAGTTACTCGCCACCGGGACAGGTAAACAATGAGCAGTTCTTC
CDR3 protein: CASSYSPPGQVNNEQFF

J gene: TRBJ1-4
V gene: TRBV29-1
clone size: many
D gene: NA
CDR3 DNA: TGCAGCGTTGAAGATGGGGGGAGCACTAATGAAAAACTGTTTTTT
CDR3 protein: CSVEDGGSTNEKLFF

J gene: TRBJ2-6
V gene: TRBV11-2
clone size: many
D gene: NA
CDR3 DNA: TGTGCCAGCAGCCCCCTATCTGGGGCCAACGTCCTGACTTTC
CDR3 protein: CASSPLSGANVLTF

J gene: TRBJ2-5
V gene: TRBV20-1
clone size: many
D gene: NA
CDR3 DNA: TGCAGTGCTAGCAAAACTCTCTCCCCCCAAGAGACCCAGTACTTC
CDR3 protein: CSASKTLSPQETQYF

J gene: TRBJ2-7
V gene: TRBV30
clone size: many
D gene: NA
CDR3 DNA: TGTGCCTGGACCGAAGCCAGAAACCTCCTACGAGAGCAGTACTTC
CDR3 protein: CAWTEARNLLREQYF

J gene: TRBJ2-5
V gene: TRBV7-2
clone size: many
D gene: NA
CDR3 DNA: TGTGCCAGCAGCTTAGCGCATCCGGGTCGGGAGACCCAGTACTTC
CDR3 protein: CASSLAHPGRETQYF

J gene: TRBJ2-5
V gene: TRBV14
clone size: few
D gene: NA
CDR3 DNA: TGTGCCAGCAGCCAAGATCTCGGGACCCAGTACTTC
CDR3 protein: CASSQDLGTQYF

J gene: TRBJ1-5
V gene: TRBV11-2
clone size: few
D gene: NA
CDR3 DNA: TGTGCCAGCAGCTTAGAACCGACGGGTCAGCCCCAGCATTTT
CDR3 protein: CASSLEPTGQPQHF

J gene: TRBJ1-1
V gene: TRBV5-6
clone size: many
D gene: NA
CDR3 DNA: TGTGCCAGCACCGAAAGGACTGGGGGTCAGACTGAAGCTTTCTTT
CDR3 protein: CASTERTGGQTEAFF

J gene: TRBJ1-6
V gene: TRBV7-9
clone size: many
D gene: NA
CDR3 DNA: TGTGCCAGCAGCCGTGTTCGGGACGGGACGAATTCACCCCTCCACTTT
CDR3 protein: CASSRVRDGTNSPLHF

J gene: TRBJ1-6
V gene: TRBV19
clone size: few
D gene: NA
CDR3 DNA: TGTGCCAGTCGCCCTACAGGGAATTCACCCCTCCACTTT
CDR3 protein: CASRPTGNSPLHF

J gene: TRBJ2-5
V gene: TRBV4-1
clone size: NA
D gene: TRBD1
CDR3 DNA: TGCGCCAGCAGCCCGACCAGACAGGGCCAAGAGACCCAGTACTTC
CDR3 protein: CASSPTRQGQETQYF

J gene: TRBJ2-7
V gene: TRBV9
clone size: few
D gene: TRBD1
CDR3 DNA: TGTGCCAGCAGCGTAGGAGACAGGGAAGGGGCCTACGAGCAGTACTTC
CDR3 protein: CASSVGDREGAYEQYF

J gene: TRBJ2-5
V gene: TRBV13
clone size: many
D gene: NA
CDR3 DNA: TGTGCCAGCAGCTTAGCGGGCACAGGGAAACAAGAGACCCAGTACTTC
CDR3 protein: CASSLAGTGKQETQYF

J gene: TRBJ2-1
V gene: TRBV5-6
clone size: many
D gene: NA
CDR3 DNA: TGTGCCAGCAGCCCGTGGACCCTCAGGGGCAATGAGCAGTTCTTC
CDR3 protein: CASSPWTLRGNEQFF

J gene: TRBJ2-7
V gene: TRBV12-3/TRBV12-4
clone size: many
D gene: NA
CDR3 DNA: TGTGCCAGCAGTTTGAAAACCTACGAGCAGTACTTC
CDR3 protein: CASSLKTYEQYF

J gene: TRBJ1-2
V gene: TRBV20-1
clone size: many
D gene: TRBD1
CDR3 DNA: TGCAGTGCTCCCGGGACAGGGGGCGCGTATGGCTACACCTTC
CDR3 protein: CSAPGTGGAYGYTF

J gene: TRBJ1-1
V gene: TRBV6-6
clone size: many
D gene: NA
CDR3 DNA: TGTGCCAGCAGTTACACCCCAGGCGATTCCACTGAAGCTTTCTTT
CDR3 protein: CASSYTPGDSTEAFF

J gene: TRBJ2-5
V gene: TRBV28
clone size: few
D gene: NA
CDR3 DNA: TGTGCCAGCAGTTTCACCCGGGGAGGGGGGGAGACCCAGTACTTC
CDR3 protein: CASSFTRGGGETQYF

J gene: TRBJ2-1
V gene: TRBV20-1
clone size: once
D gene: NA
CDR3 DNA: TGCAGTGCCGCGTCACGAACCTACAATGAGCAGTTCTTC
CDR3 protein: CSAASRTYNEQFF

J gene: TRBJ2-7
V gene: TRBV6-2/TRBV6-3
clone size: NA
D gene: NA
CDR3 DNA: TGTGCCAGCACCAAGTTACCAAGATACGAGCAGTACTTC
CDR3 protein: CASTKLPRYEQYF

J gene: TRBJ1-5
V gene: TRBV12-3/TRBV12-4
clone size: many
D gene: NA
CDR3 DNA: TGTGCCAGCAACCGGGGGGGGCTGAGCAATCAGCCCCAGCATTTT
CDR3 protein: CASNRGGLSNQPQHF

J gene: TRBJ2-1
V gene: TRBV10-3
clone size: many
D gene: TRBD1
CDR3 DNA: TGTGCCATCAGCCTCCGGGACAGGGACGTTGAGCAGTTCTTC
CDR3 protein: CAISLRDRDVEQFF

J gene: TRBJ2-3
V gene: TRBV20-1
clone size: many
D gene: TRBD2
CDR3 DNA: TGCAGTGCTAAGGTCGTGGGGGGGGTGCCCACAGATACGCAGTATTTT
CDR3 protein: CSAKVVGGVPTDTQYF

J gene: TRBJ2-7
V gene: TRBV30
clone size: NA
D gene: NA
CDR3 DNA: TGTGCCTGGAGTGTAATCCCAACAGGGTCCGAGCAGTACTTC
CDR3 protein: CAWSVIPTGSEQYF

J gene: TRBJ2-1
V gene: TRBV15
clone size: many
D gene: NA
CDR3 DNA: TGTGCCACCAGCAGAGAACCATGGAATGAGCAGTTCTTC
CDR3 protein: CATSREPWNEQFF

J gene: TRBJ1-6
V gene: TRBV5-6
clone size: many
D gene: TRBD1
CDR3 DNA: TGTGCCAGCAGCTATCATCCTATCCGGGACAGGTTTTTCTATTCACCCCTCCACTTT
CDR3 protein: CASSYHPIRDRFFYSPLHF

J gene: TRBJ1-1
V gene: TRBV9
clone size: many
D gene: NA
CDR3 DNA: TGTGCCAGCAGCGTACGACCCAACCGGGAAACTGAAGCTTTCTTT
CDR3 protein: CASSVRPNRETEAFF

J gene: TRBJ1-5
V gene: TRBV7-9
clone size: NA
D gene: NA
CDR3 DNA: TGTGCCAGCAGCTTAGAAAGCCAGCCCCAGCATTTT
CDR3 protein: CASSLESQPQHF

J gene: TRBJ1-3
V gene: TRBV7-6
clone size: many
D gene: NA
CDR3 DNA: TGTGCCAGCAGCCATATCGACGGTTCATCTGGAAACACCATATATTTT
CDR3 protein: CASSHIDGSSGNTIYF

J gene: TRBJ2-4
V gene: TRBV5-1
clone size: many
D gene: NA
CDR3 DNA: TGCGCCAGCAGTCCACCGGCAGTCGAAAACATTCAGTACTTC
CDR3 protein: CASSPPAVENIQYF

J gene: TRBJ2-3
V gene: TRBV5-6
clone size: many
D gene: TRBD2
CDR3 DNA: TGTGCCAGCAGCCTCATAGCGGGGGGCACAGATACGCAGTATTTT
CDR3 protein: CASSLIAGGTDTQYF

J gene: TRBJ2-1
V gene: TRBV12-3/TRBV12-4
clone size: few
D gene: NA
CDR3 DNA: TGTGCCAGCAAATCGCAGGGGCGATACAATGAGCAGTTCTTC
CDR3 protein: CASKSQGRYNEQFF

J gene: TRBJ1-4
V gene: TRBV28
clone size: many
D gene: NA
CDR3 DNA: TGTGCCAGCAGTGGCCAAATCGGACGGAATGAAAAACTGTTTTTT
CDR3 protein: CASSGQIGRNEKLFF

J gene: TRBJ2-2
V gene: TRBV14
clone size: many
D gene: NA
CDR3 DNA: TGTGCCAGCAGCCAAATTACGCTAACTTCAGCGAACACCGGGGAGCTGTTTTTT
CDR3 protein: CASSQITLTSANTGELFF

J gene: TRBJ2-7
V gene: TRBV11-2
clone size: few
D gene: NA
CDR3 DNA: TGTGCCAGCAGCTTGGGACCCTCCTACGAGCAGTACTTC
CDR3 protein: CASSLGPSYEQYF

J gene: TRBJ2-2
V gene: TRBV19
clone size: NA
D gene: NA
CDR3 DNA: TGTGCCAGTAGTTTGACAGGATCCGGGGAGCTGTTTTTT
CDR3 protein: CASSLTGSGELFF

J gene: TRBJ2-7
V gene: TRBV5-5
clone size: many
D gene: NA
CDR3 DNA: TGTGCCAGCAGCAAGGGGGAAGGCTACTACGAGCAGTACTTC
CDR3 protein: CASSKGEGYYEQYF

J gene: TRBJ2-1
V gene: TRBV19
clone size: many
D gene: NA
CDR3 DNA: TGTGCCAGTAGTTTCGATCGGACATCAATCGCGCAGTTCTTC
CDR3 protein: CASSFDRTSIAQFF

J gene: TRBJ1-1
V gene: TRBV7-2
clone size: NA
D gene: NA
CDR3 DNA: TGTGCCAGCAGCTACTGGCAGGGAGCGAACACTGAAGCTTTCTTT
CDR3 protein: CASSYWQGANTEAFF